The entry below gives a single TCR beta chain sequence along with its context. The antigen is unknown. The CDR3 contains 17 residues. Trimming removed 2 bases from V and 6 bases from J, with 22 bases in between. The germline gives CDR1 SGDLS, CDR2 YYNGEE. Generated by immunoSEQ multiplex PCR, the TCRdb table keeps only in-frame clones and is missing some. Among roughly 48,000 clones listed, over 80% were seen once. These data come from a study of OX40 agonist ivuxolimab in advanced cancers. Study details: Cohort: 80% to 90% men, mean age 60, aged roughly 23 to 79. Study-wide points: There were, on average, more expanded clones in CD8+ T cells than in CD4+.

The clonotype was recovered from an adult with an advanced solid tumor such as melanoma, head and neck, liver or kidney cancer. Sequenced here: CD4+ or CD8+ T cells sorted from blood, sampled in a trial of the OX40 agonist ivuxolimab. This sequence joins TRBV9 and TRBJ2-3; D possibly uses TRBD1 or TRBD2 (5 bases each). This CDR3 is CASSVSASGTAMDTQYF. CDR3 bases: TGTGCCAGCAGCGTGTCGGCCTCCGGGACCGCGATGGATACGCAGTATTTT.